This T cell receptor (beta chain) came from a study of T cells in Graves' hyperthyroidism and ophthalmopathy. Study summary: Specimen type is peripheral blood, collected at initial diagnosis prior to any treatment. Study outcomes and limitations: Most thyroid clonotypes expanded above 0.001 were also detected in blood.

This clonotype appeared a single time. The antigen remains undetermined. Amplified regions were TCR beta CDR3 sequences from RNA transcripts. The HTBI primer set drove a first-round RT-PCR of the TCR CDR3. TCRdb processed the multiplex PCR reads anew with MiXCR; each CDR3 protein has one entry. This sample has around 300,000 distinct CDR3 sequences, with roughly 19% found just once. The V gene lost 8 bases and the J gene lost 5 bases, with 21 bases spanning the gap. CDR3 length equals 15 residues. Germline CDR1 SEHNR, CDR2 FQNEAQ (reference sequence). Each diagnosis was grounded in clinical symptoms, serum thyroxine and TRAb, thyroid ultrasound, and orbital computed tomography. Fresh 10 ml peripheral blood yielded PBMCs.

Sequencing was done on a sample of blood. This sequence was found in a man aged 50 to 59 with Graves' ophthalmopathy. The V call is TRBV7-9, the J call TRBJ1-1; no definite D call. The CDR3 sequence is CASLSGDQRNTEAFF. For the CDR3, the DNA is TGTGCCAGCTTGAGCGGGGATCAGAGAAATACTGAAGCTTTCTTT.